This entry lists 14 T cell receptor beta chains sequenced from one sample in a study of human T cells and chemical hapten exposure. Time point reported: healthy volunteer bleed at 6 weeks. Someone pulled total RNA out of unfractionated whole blood. TCRdb fed the RACE reads into MiXCR, producing one record per CDR3 protein. The data contain about 77,000 distinct CDR3 sequences, 8.5% to 9.5% of them seen just once; the ten biggest clones take up about 1.7%. Sequenced material: whole blood. The source of these receptors is a female donor in good health. Some clones in this sample may be carry-over from other donors' samples.

Ten or more counts support this clonotype. V is TRBV7-2 and J is TRBJ2-3; D is possibly TRBD1 (5 bases). The CDR3 totals 15 residues. Deletions cut 6 bases from V and 0 bases from J, with 13 bases between. Germline-derived CDR1 and CDR2 are SGHTA and FQGNSA. In DNA, the CDR3 is TGTGCCAGCAGACCGGACACCTATAGCACAGATACGCAGTATTTT. Its protein is CASRPDTYSTDTQYF. Supplemented by reference TRBV7-2 and TRBJ2-3, the full variable domain reads GAGVSQSPSNKVTEKGKDVELRCDPISGHTALYWYRQSLGQGLEFLIYFQGNSAPDKSGLPSDRFSAERTGGSVSTLTIQRTQQEDSAVYLCASRPDTYSTDTQYFGPGTRLTVL.

The chain combines TRBV4-3 with TRBJ2-1; TRBD1 is a possible D gene (6 bases). V lost 4 bases and J 4 bases, leaving 17 bases between the germline ends. Germline V gene sequence: CDR1 LGHNA, CDR2 YSLEER. This CDR3 contains 16 residues. The CDR3 DNA sequence: TGCGCCAGCAGCCTAGGACCCTCCGACAGGTACAATGAGCAGTTCTTC. Translated, it gives CASSLGPSDRYNEQFF.

At least ten counts were recorded for this clonotype. The chain couples TRBV5-6 to TRBJ1-2; perhaps TRBD1 as D (6 bases). The CDR3 covers 12 residues. CDR1 and CDR2 (germline): SGHDT, YYEEEE. Trimming pared 6 bases from V and 6 bases from J, leaving 12 bases between. The CDR3 region is CASTTSGDGYTF. The CDR3 DNA reads as TGTGCCAGCACCACGTCAGGGGATGGCTACACCTTC. Full variable domain (outside the CDR3, taken from reference TRBV5-6 and TRBJ1-2): DAGVTQSPTHLIKTRGQQVTLRCSPKSGHDTVSWYQQALGQGPQFIFQYYEEEERQRGNFPDRFSGHQFPNYSSELNVNALLLGDSALYLCASTTSGDGYTFGSGTRLTVV.

This clonotype was observed at least ten times. This rearrangement joins TRBV20-1 to TRBJ2-3, with 11 nucleotides matching TRBD2. V was pared by 5 bases and J by 3 bases, with 16 bases of the junction left unmatched. The CDR3 covers 18 residues. Germline CDR1 is DFQATT and CDR2 is SNEGSKA (reference sequence). CDR3 region: CSAPIGLAGGWGTDTQYF. CDR3 bases: TGCAGTGCTCCTATAGGGCTAGCGGGGGGTTGGGGAACAGATACGCAGTATTTT.

This chain links TRBV6-2 or TRBV6-3 with TRBJ2-1; 7 nucleotides match TRBD1. Germline loops: CDR1 MNHEY, CDR2 SVGEGT. This CDR3 region has 15 residues. The trim removed 6 bases at V and 1 base at J, leaving 6 bases unmatched. CDR3 DNA sequence: TGTGCCAGCAGCATGAGACAGGGTTCCTACAATGAGCAGTTCTTC. Amino acid sequence: CASSMRQGSYNEQFF.

V usage is TRBV5-1 and J usage is TRBJ2-3; possible D gene TRBD1, 5 bases. Trimming removed 0 bases at V and 10 bases at J, with 15 bases between. In germline, CDR1 is SGHRS, CDR2 YFSETQ. CDR3 length: 14 residues. DNA of the CDR3: TGCGCCAGCAGCTTGGATGGGGCCCCTGGGGCGCAGTATTTT. Protein sequence: CASSLDGAPGAQYF. The entire variable domain, with the rest obtained from reference TRBV5-1 and TRBJ2-3, is as follows: KAGVTQTPRYLIKTRGQQVTLSCSPISGHRSVSWYQQTPGQGLQFLFEYFSETQRNKGNFPGRFSGRQFSNSRSEMNVSTLELGDSALYLCASSLDGAPGAQYFGPGTRLTVL.

This clonotype was observed a few times. The chain recombines TRBV18 with TRBJ2-7; D uncertain. This CDR3 is 13 amino acids long. Germline-derived CDR1 and CDR2 are KGHSH and LQKENI. Trimming took off 0 bases at V and 1 base at J, with 4 bases between the two ends. Written as DNA, the CDR3 is TGTGCCAGCTCACCACCGGAGTCCTACGAGCAGTACTTC. Its protein is CASSPPESYEQYF.

This clonotype was found many times. V gene TRBV12-3 or TRBV12-4 combines with J gene TRBJ1-1, with TRBD1 as a possible D gene (6 bases). The CDR3 has 15 residues. Trimming removed 5 bases at V and 2 bases at J, with 15 bases between. CDR3 sequence: CASSAIGGHNTEAFF. The CDR3 coding sequence is TGTGCCAGCAGTGCTATAGGGGGACACAACACTGAAGCTTTCTTT.

This clonotype was counted at least ten times. This chain links TRBV3-1 with TRBJ2-5, with D unclear. Trimming shortened V by 1 base and J by 4 bases, and 7 bases separated the two germline ends. Germline assignment: CDR1 LGHDT and CDR2 YNNKEL (reference sequence). The CDR3 length is 13 residues. Here the CDR3 reads CASSQATRETQYF. The CDR3 nucleotides read TGTGCCAGCAGCCAAGCCACACGAGAGACCCAGTACTTC.

In its sample, this clonotype was seen many times. V is TRBV7-6 and J is TRBJ1-5; 7 bases line up with TRBD1. V was clipped by 2 bases and J by 0 bases; unmatched bases: 1. The CDR3 consists of 15 residues. Germline V lookup: CDR1 SGHVS, CDR2 FNYEAQ. The CDR3 DNA sequence: TGTGCCAGCAGCTTAAGGACAGGTAGCAATCAGCCCCAGCATTTT. As protein: CASSLRTGSNQPQHF.

The sample holds many counts of this clonotype. The rearrangement links TRBV20-1 to TRBJ1-6; D unresolved. Germline-derived CDR1 and CDR2 are DFQATT and SNEGSKA (reference sequence). V was clipped by 6 bases and J by 3 bases, with 9 bases between them. CDR3 length: 13 residues. CDR3 region: CSASRDYNSPLHF. The CDR3, as DNA: TGCAGTGCCTCTCGCGACTATAATTCACCCCTCCACTTT.

This chain joins TRBV7-9 and TRBJ2-7, with 8 bases matching TRBD1. This CDR3 comprises 16 residues. Germline CDR1 is SEHNR and CDR2 is FQNEAQ (reference sequence). The V and J ends lost 5 bases and 6 bases, in that order; junction bases with no gene match: 15. CDR3 in DNA: TGTGCCAGCAGCCGCCCCGGGCAGGGGGCTGCCGGCGAGCAGTACTTC. This encodes CASSRPGQGAAGEQYF.

The gene calls are TRBV6-2 or TRBV6-3 and TRBJ1-1; 8 nucleotides align to TRBD1. Trimming removed 2 bases from V and 5 bases from J; junction bases left unmatched: 7. Per the germline V gene, CDR1 is MNHEY and CDR2 is SVGEGT. This CDR3 comprises 15 residues. The CDR3: CASSYEVRGLTEAFF. CDR3 DNA: TGTGCCAGCAGTTACGAAGTCAGGGGGCTGACTGAAGCTTTCTTT.

J is TRBJ1-1 and V is TRBV29-1, with TRBD1 matching over 7 bases. V lost 5 bases and J lost 3; bases outside the gene matches: 9. This CDR3 spans 14 amino acids. CDR1 and CDR2 from the germline V gene are SQVTM and ANQGSEA. As DNA, the CDR3 is TGCAGCGTTCTTACAGGGGATTGGGACACTGAAGCTTTCTTT. Residues: CSVLTGDWDTEAFF.